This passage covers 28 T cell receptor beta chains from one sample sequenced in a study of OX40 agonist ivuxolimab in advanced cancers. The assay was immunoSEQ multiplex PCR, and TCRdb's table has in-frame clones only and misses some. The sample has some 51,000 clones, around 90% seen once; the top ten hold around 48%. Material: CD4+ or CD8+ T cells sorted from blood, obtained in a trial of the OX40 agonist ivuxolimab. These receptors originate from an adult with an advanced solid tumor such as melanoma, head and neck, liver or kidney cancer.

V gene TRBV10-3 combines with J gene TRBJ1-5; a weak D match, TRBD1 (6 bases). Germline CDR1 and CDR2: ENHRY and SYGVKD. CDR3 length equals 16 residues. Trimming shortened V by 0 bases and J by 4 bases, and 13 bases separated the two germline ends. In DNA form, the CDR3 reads TGTGCCATCAGTGAGTCCAGGACAGCTTTTAATCAGCCCCAGCATTTT. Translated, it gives CAISESRTAFNQPQHF.

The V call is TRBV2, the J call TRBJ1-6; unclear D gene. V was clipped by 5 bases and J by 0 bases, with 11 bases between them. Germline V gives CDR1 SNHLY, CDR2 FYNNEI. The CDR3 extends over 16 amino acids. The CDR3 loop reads CASSYRESSYNSPLHF. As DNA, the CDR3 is TGTGCCAGCAGTTACCGGGAGAGCTCCTATAATTCACCCCTCCACTTT.

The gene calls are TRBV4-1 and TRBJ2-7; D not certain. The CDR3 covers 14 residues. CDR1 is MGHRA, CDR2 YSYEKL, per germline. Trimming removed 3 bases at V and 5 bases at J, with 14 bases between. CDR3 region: CASSHPTFGDEQYF. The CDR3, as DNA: TGCGCCAGCAGCCATCCTACCTTTGGGGACGAGCAGTACTTC.

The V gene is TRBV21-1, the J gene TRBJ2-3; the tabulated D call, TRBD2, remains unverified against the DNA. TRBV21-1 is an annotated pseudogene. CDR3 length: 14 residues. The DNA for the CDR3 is TGTGCCGGTGGTGGCGGGGGGGCGCCAGATACGCAGTATTTT. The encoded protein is CAGGGGGAPDTQYF.

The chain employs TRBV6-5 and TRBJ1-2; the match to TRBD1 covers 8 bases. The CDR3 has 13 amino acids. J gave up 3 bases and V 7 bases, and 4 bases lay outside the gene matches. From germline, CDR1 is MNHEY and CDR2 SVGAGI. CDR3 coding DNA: TGTGCCAGCATCGGACAGGGTGACTATGGCTACACCTTC. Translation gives CASIGQGDYGYTF.

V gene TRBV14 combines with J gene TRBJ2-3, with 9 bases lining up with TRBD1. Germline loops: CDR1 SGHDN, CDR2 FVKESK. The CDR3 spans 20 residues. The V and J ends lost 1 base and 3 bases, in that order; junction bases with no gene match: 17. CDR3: CASSQAPGQGNPAGTDTQYF. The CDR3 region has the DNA TGTGCCAGCAGCCAAGCGCCGGGACAGGGAAACCCCGCAGGGACAGATACGCAGTATTTT.

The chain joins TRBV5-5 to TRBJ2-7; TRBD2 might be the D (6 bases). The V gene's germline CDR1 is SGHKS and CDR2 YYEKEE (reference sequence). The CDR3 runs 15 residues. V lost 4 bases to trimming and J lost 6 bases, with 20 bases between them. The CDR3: CASSLDYFAGGEQYF. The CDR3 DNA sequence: TGTGCCAGCAGCCTGGACTACTTCGCTGGAGGCGAGCAGTACTTC.

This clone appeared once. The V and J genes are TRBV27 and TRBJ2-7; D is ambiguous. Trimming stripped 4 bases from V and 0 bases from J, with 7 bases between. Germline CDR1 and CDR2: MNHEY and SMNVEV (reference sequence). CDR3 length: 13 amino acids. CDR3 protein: CASSYGVSYEQYF. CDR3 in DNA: TGTGCCAGCAGTTACGGCGTCTCCTACGAGCAGTACTTC.

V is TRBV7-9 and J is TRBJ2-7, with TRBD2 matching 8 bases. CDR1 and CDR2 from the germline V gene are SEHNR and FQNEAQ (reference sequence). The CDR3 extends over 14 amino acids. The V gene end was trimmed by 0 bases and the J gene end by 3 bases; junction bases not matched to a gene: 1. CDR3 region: CASSLAAGGYEQYF. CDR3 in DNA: TGTGCCAGCAGCTTAGCGGCGGGAGGCTACGAGCAGTACTTC.

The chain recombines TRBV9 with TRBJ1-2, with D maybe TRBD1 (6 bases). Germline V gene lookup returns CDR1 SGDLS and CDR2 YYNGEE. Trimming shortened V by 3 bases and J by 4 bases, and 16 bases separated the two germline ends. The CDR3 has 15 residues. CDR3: CASSEGVPLGYGYTF. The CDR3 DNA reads TGTGCCAGCAGCGAGGGGGTGCCGCTCGGCTATGGCTACACCTTC.

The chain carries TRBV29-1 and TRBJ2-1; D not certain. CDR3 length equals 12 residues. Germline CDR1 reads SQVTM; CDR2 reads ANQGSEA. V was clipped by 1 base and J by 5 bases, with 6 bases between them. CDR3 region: CSVEVGDNEQFF. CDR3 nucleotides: TGCAGCGTTGAAGTGGGCGACAATGAGCAGTTCTTC.

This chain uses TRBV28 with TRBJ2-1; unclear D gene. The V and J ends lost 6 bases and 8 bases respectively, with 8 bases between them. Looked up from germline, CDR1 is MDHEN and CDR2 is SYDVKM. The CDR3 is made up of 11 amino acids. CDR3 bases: TGTGCCAGCAGCACTCGCGATGAGCAGTTCTTC. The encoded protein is CASSTRDEQFF.

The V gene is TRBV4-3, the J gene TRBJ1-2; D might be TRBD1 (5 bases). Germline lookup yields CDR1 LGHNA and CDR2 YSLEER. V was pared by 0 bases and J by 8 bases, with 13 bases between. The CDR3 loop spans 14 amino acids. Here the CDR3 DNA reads TGCGCCAGCAGCCAAGATTCCATCAGGGACGGCTACACCTTC. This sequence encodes CASSQDSIRDGYTF.

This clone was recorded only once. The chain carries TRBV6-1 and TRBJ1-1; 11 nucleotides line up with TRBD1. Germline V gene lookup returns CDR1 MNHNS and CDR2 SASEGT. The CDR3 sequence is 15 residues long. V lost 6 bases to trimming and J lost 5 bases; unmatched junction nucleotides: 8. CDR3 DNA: TGTGCCAGCAGCTGGACAGGGGGCGCATTGACTGAAGCTTTCTTT. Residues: CASSWTGGALTEAFF.

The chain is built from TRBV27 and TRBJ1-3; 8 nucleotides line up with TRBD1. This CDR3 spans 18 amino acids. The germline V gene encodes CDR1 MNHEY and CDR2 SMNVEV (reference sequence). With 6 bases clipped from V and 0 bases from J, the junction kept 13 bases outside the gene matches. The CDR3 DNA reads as TGTGCCAGCAGCCTCGCTCCCGGGACAGGAAGCTCTGGAAACACCATATATTTT. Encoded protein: CASSLAPGTGSSGNTIYF.

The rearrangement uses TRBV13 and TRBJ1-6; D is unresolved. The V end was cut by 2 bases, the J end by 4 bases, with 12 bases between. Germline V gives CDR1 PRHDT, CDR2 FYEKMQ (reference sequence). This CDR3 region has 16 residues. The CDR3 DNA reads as TGTGCCAGCAGCTTATCAGGACTCGGGTATAATTCACCCCTCCACTTT. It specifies CASSLSGLGYNSPLHF.

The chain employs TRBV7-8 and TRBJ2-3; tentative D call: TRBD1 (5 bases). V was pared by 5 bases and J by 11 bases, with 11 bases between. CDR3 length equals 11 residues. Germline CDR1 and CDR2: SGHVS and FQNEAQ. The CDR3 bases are TGTGCCAGCAGCGACCCTGGACAGCAGTATTTT. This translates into CASSDPGQQYF.

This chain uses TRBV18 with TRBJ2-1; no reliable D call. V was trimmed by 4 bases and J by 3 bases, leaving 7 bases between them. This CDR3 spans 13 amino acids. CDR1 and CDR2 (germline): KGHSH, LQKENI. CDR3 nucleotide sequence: TGTGCCAGCTCACAAGGTAGCTACAATGAGCAGTTCTTC. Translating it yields CASSQGSYNEQFF.

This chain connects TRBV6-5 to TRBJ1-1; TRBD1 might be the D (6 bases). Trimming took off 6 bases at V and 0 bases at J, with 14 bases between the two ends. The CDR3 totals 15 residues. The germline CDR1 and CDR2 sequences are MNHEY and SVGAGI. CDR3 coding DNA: TGTGCCAGCAGCCAGGGGTCCGGGATGAACACTGAAGCTTTCTTT. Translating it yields CASSQGSGMNTEAFF.

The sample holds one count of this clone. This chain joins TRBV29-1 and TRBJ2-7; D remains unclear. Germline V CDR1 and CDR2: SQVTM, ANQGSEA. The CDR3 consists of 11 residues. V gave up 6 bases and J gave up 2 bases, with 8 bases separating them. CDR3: CSVADTYEQYF. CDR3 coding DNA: TGCAGCGTAGCAGATACCTACGAGCAGTACTTC.

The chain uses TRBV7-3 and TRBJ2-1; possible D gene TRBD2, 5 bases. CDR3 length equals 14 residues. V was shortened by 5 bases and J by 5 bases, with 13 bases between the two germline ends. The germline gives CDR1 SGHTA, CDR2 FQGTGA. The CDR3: CASSIIQEDNEQFF. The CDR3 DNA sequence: TGTGCCAGCAGCATCATCCAGGAGGACAATGAGCAGTTCTTC.

In DNA, the CDR3 is TGTGCCAGCAGCTTAGCGGCCGGGGGGAGGGGTGACATTCAGTACTTC. As protein: CASSLAAGGRGDIQYF. The chain combines TRBV7-9 with TRBJ2-4; TRBD2 agrees at 7 bases. The CDR3 loop spans 16 amino acids. Germline V CDR1 and CDR2: SEHNR, FQNEAQ (reference sequence). V lost 0 bases and J lost 8; bases outside the gene matches: 10.

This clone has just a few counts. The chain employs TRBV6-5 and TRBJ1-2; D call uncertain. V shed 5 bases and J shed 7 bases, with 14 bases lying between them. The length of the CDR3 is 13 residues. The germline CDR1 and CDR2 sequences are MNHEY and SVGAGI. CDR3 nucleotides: TGTGCCAGCAGTGGTCCCTCAGGTCTTGGCTACACCTTC. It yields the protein CASSGPSGLGYTF.

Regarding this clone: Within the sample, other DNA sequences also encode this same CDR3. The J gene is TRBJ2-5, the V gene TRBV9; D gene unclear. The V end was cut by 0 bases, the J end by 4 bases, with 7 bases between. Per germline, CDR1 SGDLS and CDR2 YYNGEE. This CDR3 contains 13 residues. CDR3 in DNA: TGTGCCAGCAGCGTAGTGCCGGGAGAGACCCAGTACTTC. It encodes CASSVVPGETQYF.

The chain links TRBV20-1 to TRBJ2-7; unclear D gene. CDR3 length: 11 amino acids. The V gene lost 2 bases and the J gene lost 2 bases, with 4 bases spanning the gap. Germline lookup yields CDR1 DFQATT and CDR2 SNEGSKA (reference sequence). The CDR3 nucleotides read TGCAGTGCTAGACTAGCCTACGAGCAGTACTTC. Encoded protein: CSARLAYEQYF.

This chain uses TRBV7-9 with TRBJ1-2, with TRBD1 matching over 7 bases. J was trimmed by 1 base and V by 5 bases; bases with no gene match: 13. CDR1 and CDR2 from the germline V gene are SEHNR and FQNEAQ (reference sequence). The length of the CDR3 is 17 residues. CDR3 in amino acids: CASSGRRQGIFNYGYTF. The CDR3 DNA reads TGTGCCAGCAGCGGCCGGAGACAGGGCATATTTAACTATGGCTACACCTTC.

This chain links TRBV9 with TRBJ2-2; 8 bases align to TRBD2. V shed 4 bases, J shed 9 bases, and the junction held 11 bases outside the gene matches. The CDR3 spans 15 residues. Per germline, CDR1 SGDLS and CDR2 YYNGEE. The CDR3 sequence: CASSPGGGGNRELFF. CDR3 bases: TGTGCCAGCAGCCCCGGAGGCGGGGGGAACCGGGAGCTGTTTTTT. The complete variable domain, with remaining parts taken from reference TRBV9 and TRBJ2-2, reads DSGVTQTPKHLITATGQRVTLRCSPRSGDLSVYWYQQSLDQGLQFLIQYYNGEERAKGNILERFSAQQFPDLHSELNLSSLELGDSALYFCASSPGGGGNRELFFGEGSRLTVL.

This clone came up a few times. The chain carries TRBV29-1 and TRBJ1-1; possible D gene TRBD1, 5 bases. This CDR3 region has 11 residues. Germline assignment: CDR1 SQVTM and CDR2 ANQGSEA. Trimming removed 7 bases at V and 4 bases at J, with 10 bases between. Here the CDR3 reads CSGAGSTEAFF. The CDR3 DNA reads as TGCAGCGGGGCAGGGAGCACTGAAGCTTTCTTT.